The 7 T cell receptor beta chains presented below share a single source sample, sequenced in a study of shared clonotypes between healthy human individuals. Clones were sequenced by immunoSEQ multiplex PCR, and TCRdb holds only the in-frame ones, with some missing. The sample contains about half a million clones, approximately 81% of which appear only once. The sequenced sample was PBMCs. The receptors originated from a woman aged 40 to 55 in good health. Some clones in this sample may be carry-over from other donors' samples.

The CDR3 sequence is CASSPFGGQETQYF. As DNA, the CDR3 is TGTGCCAGCTCACCATTCGGGGGCCAAGAGACCCAGTACTTC. The chain employs TRBV18 and TRBJ2-5; D is possibly TRBD2 (6 bases). Germline CDR1 and CDR2: KGHSH and LQKENI. The CDR3 consists of 14 residues. Trimming pared 2 bases from V and 1 base from J, leaving 8 bases between.

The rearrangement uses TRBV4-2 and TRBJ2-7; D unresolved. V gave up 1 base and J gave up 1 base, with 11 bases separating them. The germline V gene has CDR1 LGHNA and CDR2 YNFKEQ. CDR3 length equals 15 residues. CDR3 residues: CASSQVLSESYEQYF. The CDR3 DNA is TGTGCCAGCAGCCAAGTTTTAAGCGAGTCCTACGAGCAGTACTTC.

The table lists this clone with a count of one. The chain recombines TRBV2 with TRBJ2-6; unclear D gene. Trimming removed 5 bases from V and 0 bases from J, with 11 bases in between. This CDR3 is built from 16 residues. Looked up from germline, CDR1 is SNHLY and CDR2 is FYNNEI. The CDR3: CASSRTAPSGANVLTF. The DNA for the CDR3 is TGTGCCAGCAGTAGGACGGCCCCCTCTGGGGCCAACGTCCTGACTTTC.

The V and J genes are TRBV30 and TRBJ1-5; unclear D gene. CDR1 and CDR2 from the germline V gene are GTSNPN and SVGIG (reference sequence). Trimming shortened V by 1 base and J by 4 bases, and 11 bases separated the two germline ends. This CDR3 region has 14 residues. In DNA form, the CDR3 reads TGTGCCTGGAGTGGCGCACGGAGGAATCAGCCCCAGCATTTT. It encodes CAWSGARRNQPQHF.

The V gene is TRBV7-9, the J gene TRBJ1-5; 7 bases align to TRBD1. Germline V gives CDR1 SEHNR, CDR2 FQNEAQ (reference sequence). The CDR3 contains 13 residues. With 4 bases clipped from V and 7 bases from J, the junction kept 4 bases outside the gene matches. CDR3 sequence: CASSSTGEQPQHF. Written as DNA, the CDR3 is TGTGCCAGCAGCTCAACAGGGGAACAGCCCCAGCATTTT.

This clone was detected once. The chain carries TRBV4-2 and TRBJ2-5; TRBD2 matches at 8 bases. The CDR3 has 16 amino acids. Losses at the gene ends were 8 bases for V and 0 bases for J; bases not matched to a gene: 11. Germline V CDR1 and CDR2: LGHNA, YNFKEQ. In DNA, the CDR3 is TGTGCCAGCTCACAAGGAGGCGGGAGGTACCAAGAGACCCAGTACTTC. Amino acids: CASSQGGGRYQETQYF.

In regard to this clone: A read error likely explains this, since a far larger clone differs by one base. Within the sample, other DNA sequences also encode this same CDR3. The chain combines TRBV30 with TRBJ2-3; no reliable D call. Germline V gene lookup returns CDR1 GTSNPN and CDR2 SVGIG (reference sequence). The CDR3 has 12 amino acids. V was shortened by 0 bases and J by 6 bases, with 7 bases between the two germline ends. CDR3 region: CAWSVAGDTQYF. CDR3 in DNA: TGTGCCTGGAGTGTAGCTGGGGATACGCAGTATTTT.